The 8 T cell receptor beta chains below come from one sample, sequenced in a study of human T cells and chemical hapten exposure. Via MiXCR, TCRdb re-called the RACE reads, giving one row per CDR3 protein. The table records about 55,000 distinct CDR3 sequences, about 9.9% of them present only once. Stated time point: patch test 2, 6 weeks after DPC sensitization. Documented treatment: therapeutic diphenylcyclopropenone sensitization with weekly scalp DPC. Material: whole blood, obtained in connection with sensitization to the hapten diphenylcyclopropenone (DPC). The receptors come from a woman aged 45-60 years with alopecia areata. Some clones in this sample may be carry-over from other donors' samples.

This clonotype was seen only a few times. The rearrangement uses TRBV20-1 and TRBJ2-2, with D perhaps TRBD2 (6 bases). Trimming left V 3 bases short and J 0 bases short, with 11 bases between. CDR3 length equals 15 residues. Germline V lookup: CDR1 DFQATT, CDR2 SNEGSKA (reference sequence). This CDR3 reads CSASRPGANTGELFF. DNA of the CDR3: TGCAGTGCTAGTCGTCCGGGGGCGAACACCGGGGAGCTGTTTTTT.

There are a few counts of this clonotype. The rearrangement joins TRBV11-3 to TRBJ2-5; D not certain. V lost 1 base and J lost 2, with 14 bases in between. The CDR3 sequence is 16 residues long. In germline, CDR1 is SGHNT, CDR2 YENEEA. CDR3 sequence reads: CASSLARAIKQETQYF. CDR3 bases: TGTGCCAGCAGCTTAGCACGAGCGATCAAACAAGAGACCCAGTACTTC.

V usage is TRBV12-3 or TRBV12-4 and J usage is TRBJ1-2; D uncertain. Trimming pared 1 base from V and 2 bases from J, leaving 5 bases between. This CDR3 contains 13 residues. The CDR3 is CASSLGDNYGYTF. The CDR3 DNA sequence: TGTGCCAGCAGTTTAGGTGACAACTATGGCTACACCTTC.

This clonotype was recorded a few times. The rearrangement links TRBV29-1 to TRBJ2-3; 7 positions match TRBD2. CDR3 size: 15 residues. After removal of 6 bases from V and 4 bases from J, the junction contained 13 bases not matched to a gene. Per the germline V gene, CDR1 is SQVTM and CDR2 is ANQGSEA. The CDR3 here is CSVVSKRGRADTQYF. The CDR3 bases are TGCAGCGTCGTCTCTAAGCGGGGTAGAGCAGATACGCAGTATTTT.

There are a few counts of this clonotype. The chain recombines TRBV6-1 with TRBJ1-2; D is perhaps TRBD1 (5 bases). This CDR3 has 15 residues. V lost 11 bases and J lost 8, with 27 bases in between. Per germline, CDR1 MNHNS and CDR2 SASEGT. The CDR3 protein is CACGARAEIYSGYTF. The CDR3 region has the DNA TGTGCCTGCGGCGCCAGGGCTGAAATATATAGCGGCTACACCTTC.

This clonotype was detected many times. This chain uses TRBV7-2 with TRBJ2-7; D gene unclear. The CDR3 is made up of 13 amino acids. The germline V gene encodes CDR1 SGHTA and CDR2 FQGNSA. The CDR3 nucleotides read TGTGTCGGCGGCGCGGCGATAGGCTACGAGCAGTACTTC. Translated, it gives CVGGAAIGYEQYF.

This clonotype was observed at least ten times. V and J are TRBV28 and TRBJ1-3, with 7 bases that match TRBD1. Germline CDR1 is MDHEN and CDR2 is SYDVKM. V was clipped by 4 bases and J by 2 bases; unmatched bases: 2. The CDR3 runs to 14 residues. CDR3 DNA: TGTGCCAGCAGTTACGGGACAGCTGGAAACACCATATATTTT. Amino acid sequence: CASSYGTAGNTIYF.

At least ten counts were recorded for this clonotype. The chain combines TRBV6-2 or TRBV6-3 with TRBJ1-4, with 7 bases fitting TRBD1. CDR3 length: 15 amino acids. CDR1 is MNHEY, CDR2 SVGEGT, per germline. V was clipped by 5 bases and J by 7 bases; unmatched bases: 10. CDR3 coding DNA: TGTGCCAGCAGTGGCCCACAGGGGAGGAGTGAAAAACTGTTTTTT. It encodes CASSGPQGRSEKLFF.